The text below deals with one T cell receptor (beta chain). There are a few counts of this clonotype. It lacks a known antigen. No much larger clonotype is one base removed from it; base qualities were not supplied. The library was obtained by 5' RACE. A second about 6 to 11 cycle PCR used a sample-barcoded 5' primer and a J-beta primer mix. A template-switch 5' adaptor carrying 12 random nucleotides introduced a unique molecular identifier onto each TCR beta cDNA molecule. At least 3 million CDR3-containing paired-end reads were obtained from each sample. All of the RNA was converted into first-strand cDNA using the Mint cDNA synthesis kit, with a TRBC-specific oligonucleotide serving as the primer. Following uracil-DNA glycosylase treatment, all cDNA underwent a first 18-cycle PCR with the universal primers M1SS and BC2_uni_R. As for how the authors treated the data: Each sample was normalized by randomly selecting 1 million high-quality reads, each carrying a distinct molecular identifier. Reads sharing molecular identifiers were discarded rather than binned into consensus sequences. MiTCR, set to a Q25 quality threshold and the strictest error-elimination algorithm, was used for CDR3 identification, clonotype clustering and error correction. A nonparametric unseen species model with Euler transformation was used to estimate a lower bound on total TCR beta diversity. The public reads were run again by TCRdb, first through fastp at Q25 and then through MiXCR, and only productive beta chains were kept. Entries that share a CDR3 protein sequence are merged under the most common genes and DNA. The V and J calls, along with clone size, are taken from TCRdb and not from the paper's own processing. Here the sample has around 1,900,000 distinct CDR3 sequences; roughly two fifths occur a single time. 23% of the sample is in the top ten clones.

The source of the sample is a study of blood T cells in healthy people across ages (dated by TCRdb to between 2014 and 2016). In the study overall: In model experiments, template switching captured about one uniquely barcoded TCR beta cDNA molecule for every two T cells. Using deep sequencing normalized with unique cDNA molecular identifiers, the study measured how TCR beta repertoire diversity changes with age. Four age groups were formed from the donors: young (average roughly 16 years), middle-aged (more than 35), aged (about 62) and long-lived (82). To avoid experimental bias, donors of different ages were randomly spread across the sequencing lanes. Using the same blood draw, the study looked at two additional independent replicas of 1 million unique cDNA reads for two donors, one aged 18 to 29 and the other aged 80 or older.

V lost 0 bases and J lost 0 bases, and the count of bases not matched to a germline gene is 15. The CDR3, cysteine through phenylalanine, is 19 amino acids long. Kept here is only the CDR3 DNA, which spans 57 bases and is read in frame from base 1. Taken from the germline V gene, the CDR1 and CDR2 loops are SQVTM and ANQGSEA. The donors were some 36 Caucasian individuals from Russia, aged roughly 6 to 100 years, who were systemically healthy. Each donor gave approximately 9.3 milliliters of peripheral blood, collected into EDTA-treated Vacutainer tubes. Ficoll-Paque density-gradient centrifugation was used to isolate PBMCs, with at least 6.5 million per sample. Trizol reagent was used to extract total RNA from PBMCs, with at least 5.5 micrograms per sample. For every donor, an aliquot of PBMCs went through flow cytometry to measure the percentages of naive CD45RAhigh/CD27high T cells. The research as a whole found: A strong correlation was found between observed TCR beta diversity and the percentage of naive T cells measured by flow cytometry. Because donor CMV infection status was unknown, age-related changes in expanded clonotypes were potentially confounded. Conclusive comparison of naive and antigen-experienced compartments was prevented by the profiling of bulk unsorted PBMCs. Observed TCR beta diversity per million T cells fell roughly linearly with age, and a significant reduction was already apparent by age roughly 40. Total diversity estimates from one million sequenced T cells were considered lower bounds and underestimates. The long-lived group showed more naive CD4+ T cells, fewer expanded clones and increased TCR diversity than the aged group, suggesting age selection.

The clonotype was recovered from a human donor in good health. The chain joins TRBV29-1 to TRBJ2-3, and TRBD1 matches 7 of the central bases. What was sequenced was blood. The nucleotide sequence reads TGCAGCGTTGAAGAGCATAGGGGGCAAAATATTTTTAGCACAGATACGCAGTATTTT. The encoded protein is CSVEEHRGQNIFSTDTQYF.